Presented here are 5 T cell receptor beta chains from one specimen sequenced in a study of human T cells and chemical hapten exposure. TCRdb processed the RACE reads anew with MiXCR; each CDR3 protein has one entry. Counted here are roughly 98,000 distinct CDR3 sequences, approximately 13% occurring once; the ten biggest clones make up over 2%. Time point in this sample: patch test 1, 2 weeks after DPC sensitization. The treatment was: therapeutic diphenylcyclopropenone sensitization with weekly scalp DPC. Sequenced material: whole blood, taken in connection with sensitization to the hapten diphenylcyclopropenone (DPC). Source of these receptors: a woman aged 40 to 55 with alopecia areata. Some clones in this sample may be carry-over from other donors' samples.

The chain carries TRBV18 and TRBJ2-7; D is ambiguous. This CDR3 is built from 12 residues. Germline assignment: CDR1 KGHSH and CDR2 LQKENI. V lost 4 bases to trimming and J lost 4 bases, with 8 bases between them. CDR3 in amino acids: CASSRANYEQYF. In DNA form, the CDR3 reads TGTGCCAGCTCACGGGCAAATTACGAGCAGTACTTC.

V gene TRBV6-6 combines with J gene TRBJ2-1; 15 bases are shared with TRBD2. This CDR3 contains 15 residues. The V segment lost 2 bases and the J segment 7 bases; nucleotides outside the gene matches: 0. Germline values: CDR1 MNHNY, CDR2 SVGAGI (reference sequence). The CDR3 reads CASSYGTSGRNEQFF. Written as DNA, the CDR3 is TGTGCCAGCAGTTACGGGACTAGCGGGAGGAATGAGCAGTTCTTC.

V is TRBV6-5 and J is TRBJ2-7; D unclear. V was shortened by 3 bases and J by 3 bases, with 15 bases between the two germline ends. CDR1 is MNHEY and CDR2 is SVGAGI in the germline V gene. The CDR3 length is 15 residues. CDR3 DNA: TGTGCCAGCAGTTATTGGGCAGAACCCCACTACGAGCAGTACTTC. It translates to CASSYWAEPHYEQYF.

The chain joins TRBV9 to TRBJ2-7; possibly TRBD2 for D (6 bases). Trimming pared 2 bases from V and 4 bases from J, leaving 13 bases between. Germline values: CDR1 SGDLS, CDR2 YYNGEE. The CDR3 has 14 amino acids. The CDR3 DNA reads TGTGCCAGCAGCGTTAGGGACTGGACGTACGAGCAGTACTTC. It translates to CASSVRDWTYEQYF.

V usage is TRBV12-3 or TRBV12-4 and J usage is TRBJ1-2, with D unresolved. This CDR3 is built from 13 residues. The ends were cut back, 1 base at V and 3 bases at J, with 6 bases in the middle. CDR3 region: CASSLVDYYGYTF. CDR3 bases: TGTGCCAGCAGTTTAGTGGACTACTATGGCTACACCTTC.